The clone carrying this T cell receptor (beta chain) was counted ten times or more. Antigen unknown. V lost 2 bases to trimming and J lost 1 base, with 11 bases between them. This CDR3 is 15 amino acids long. Healthy Caucasians provided all donations. The data are from a study of identical twins. Template switching added a universal primer site; cDNA carried unique molecular identifiers. One entry per CDR3 protein results from TCRdb running MiXCR on the 5' RACE reads. This sample has hundreds of thousands of distinct CDR3 sequences, with 11% to 15% found just once. Findings of the study overall: In cord blood, abundant beta clonotypes had fewer insertions; memory showed no trend. Models predicted too little out-of-frame TCR alpha sharing in monozygotic twins.

Specimen: memory (CD45RO+) T cells sorted from blood. This receptor was identified in a woman aged 18 to 35 in good health. The chain employs TRBV12-3 or TRBV12-4 and TRBJ2-5, with D tentatively TRBD1 (6 bases). This CDR3 reads CASSLSVRGQETQYF. CDR3 sequence (DNA): TGTGCCAGCAGTTTATCCGTCAGGGGCCAAGAGACCCAGTACTTC.